The entry below gives a single T cell receptor beta chain sequence along with its context. The same CDR3 is also encoded by other DNA sequences in this sample. These data belong to a study of blood T cell repertoires in COVID-19. Whole-study context: Researchers got acute and convalescent COVID-19 samples from the United States, Italy and Spain. The analysed material was cDNA or gDNA that came from T cells, B-cell-depleted T cells, or PBMCs.

Source study methods: Estimates of nucleated cell counts were drawn from the amplification of reference gene primers. Some clones are missing from TCRdb's copy, which holds only in-frame ones; the method was immunoSEQ multiplex PCR. The V and J calls and the clone size are those of that table, but D and trimming were determined from the DNA. The table shows roughly 120,000 clones, with 70% to 90% occurring only once. V dropped 5 bases and J dropped 5; count of bases not matched to a gene: 4. CDR1 MDHEN and CDR2 SYDVKM come from the germline V gene. The CDR3 extends over 15 amino acids. The TCR originated in a human donor in a cohort sampled during active COVID-19. The chain recombines TRBV28 with TRBJ1-6; TRBD1 aligns across 9 bases. Material for sequencing was peripheral blood. In DNA form, the CDR3 reads TGTGCCAGCAGTCTCCGGGACAGGGATAATTCACCCCTCCACTTT. It is translated as CASSLRDRDNSPLHF.